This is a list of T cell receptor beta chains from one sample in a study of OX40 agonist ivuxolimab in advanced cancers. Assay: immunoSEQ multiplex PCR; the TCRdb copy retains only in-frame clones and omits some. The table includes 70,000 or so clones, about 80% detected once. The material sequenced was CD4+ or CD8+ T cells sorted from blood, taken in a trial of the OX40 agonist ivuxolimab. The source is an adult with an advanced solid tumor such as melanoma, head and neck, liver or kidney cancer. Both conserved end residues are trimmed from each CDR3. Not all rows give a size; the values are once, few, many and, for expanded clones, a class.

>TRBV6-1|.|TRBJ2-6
ASSGTVSGANVLT
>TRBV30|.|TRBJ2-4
AWRDWGSRNIQY
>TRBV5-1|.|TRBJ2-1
ASSFNPTGRGVGEQF
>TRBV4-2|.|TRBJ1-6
ASSQGLNNSPLH
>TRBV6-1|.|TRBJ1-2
ASSNRDRGLGYT
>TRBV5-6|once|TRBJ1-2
ASSGDRGLFNYGYT
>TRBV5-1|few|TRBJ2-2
ASSPEGRLNTGELF
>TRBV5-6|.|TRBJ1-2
AHCGREKDNYGYT
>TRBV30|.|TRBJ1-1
AWGVGQNTEAF
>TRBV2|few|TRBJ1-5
ASRGTGEGQPQH
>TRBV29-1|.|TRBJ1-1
SVVSGWGQGNTEAF
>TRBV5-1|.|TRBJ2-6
ASSLPQGAAGANVLT
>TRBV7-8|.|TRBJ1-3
ASAIGSTGGLVSTSGNTIY
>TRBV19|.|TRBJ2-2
ASSIRPRAGYTGELF
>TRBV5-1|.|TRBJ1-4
ASSRAAGGEKLF
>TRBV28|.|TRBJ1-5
ASSLGNQPQH
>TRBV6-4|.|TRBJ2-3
ASSLLPSDTQY
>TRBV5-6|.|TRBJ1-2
ASSSDRGRYGYT
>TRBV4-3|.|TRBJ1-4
ASSQSQGTNEKLF
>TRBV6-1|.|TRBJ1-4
ASSEAGVYEKLF
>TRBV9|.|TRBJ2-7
ASSQGGSYEQY
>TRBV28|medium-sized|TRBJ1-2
ASTRGAGGYT
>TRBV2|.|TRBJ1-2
ASSSVGNYGYT
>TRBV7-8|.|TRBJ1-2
ASSPRGAGGGYT
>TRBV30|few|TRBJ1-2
AWSGATQGTYGYT
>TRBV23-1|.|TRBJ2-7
ASRRQEY
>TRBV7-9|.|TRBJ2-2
ASTPEAGNTGELF
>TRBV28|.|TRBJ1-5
ASTTPNRGYSNQPQH
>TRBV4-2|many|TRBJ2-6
ASSQDGPPLRASGANVLT
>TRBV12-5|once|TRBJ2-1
ASALTAGTGYNEQF
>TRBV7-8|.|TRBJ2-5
ASSSTTGKETQY
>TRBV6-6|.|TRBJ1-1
ASSPNRGVTEAF
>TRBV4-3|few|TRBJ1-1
ASSQADGANTEAF
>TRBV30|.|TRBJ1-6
AWSNFGGEGSPLH
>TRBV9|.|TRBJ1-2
ASSVDSNYGYT
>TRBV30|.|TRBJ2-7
AWSLGGTGREQY